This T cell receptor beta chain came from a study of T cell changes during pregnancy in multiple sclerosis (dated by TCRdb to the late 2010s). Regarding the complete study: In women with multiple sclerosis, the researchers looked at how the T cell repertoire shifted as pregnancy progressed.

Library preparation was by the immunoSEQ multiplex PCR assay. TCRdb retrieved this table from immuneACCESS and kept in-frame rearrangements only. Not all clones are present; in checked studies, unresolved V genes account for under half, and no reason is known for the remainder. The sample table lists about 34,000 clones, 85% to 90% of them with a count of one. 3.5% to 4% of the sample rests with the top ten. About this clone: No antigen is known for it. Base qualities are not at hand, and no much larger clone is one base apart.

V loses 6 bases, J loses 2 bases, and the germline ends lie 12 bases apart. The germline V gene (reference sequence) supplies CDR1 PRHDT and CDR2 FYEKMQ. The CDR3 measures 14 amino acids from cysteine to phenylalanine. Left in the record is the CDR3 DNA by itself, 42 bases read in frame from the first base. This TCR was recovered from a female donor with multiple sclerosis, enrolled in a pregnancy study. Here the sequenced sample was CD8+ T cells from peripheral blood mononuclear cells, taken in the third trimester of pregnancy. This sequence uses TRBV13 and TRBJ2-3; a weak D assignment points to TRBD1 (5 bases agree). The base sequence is TGTGCCAGCAGACCCTGGGGCGCCACAGATACGCAGTATTTT. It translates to CASRPWGATDTQYF. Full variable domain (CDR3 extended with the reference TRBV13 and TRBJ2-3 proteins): AAGVIQSPRHLIKEKRETATLKCYPIPRHDTVYWYQQGPGQDPQFLISFYEKMQSDKGSIPDRFSAQQFSDYHSELNMSSLELGDSALYFCASRPWGATDTQYFGPGTRLTVL.